This T cell receptor (beta chain) was identified during a study of blood T cell repertoires in COVID-19. V was pared by 6 bases and J by 1 base, with 12 bases between. Germline CDR1 SQVTM, CDR2 ANQGSEA. This CDR3 has 13 amino acids. TCRdb's table, derived via immunoSEQ multiplex PCR, lists solely in-frame clones and lacks some. The sample lists around 160,000 clones, around 83% occurring once. This clonotype was sampled from a woman in her 50s who had been exposed to COVID-19. V usage is TRBV29-1 and J usage is TRBJ1-2; TRBD1 is a possible D gene (6 bases). The material sequenced was PBMCs or T cells enriched from blood (not recorded which). In DNA form, the CDR3 reads TGCAGCGTGACTAGGGGGGGTAACTATGGCTACACCTTC. It specifies CSVTRGGNYGYTF.